The present entry profiles one T cell receptor (beta chain) with its context. This CDR3 spans 16 amino acids. Germline V CDR1 and CDR2: SGHNT, YYREEE (reference sequence). Trimming took 0 bases from V and 6 from J; bases not matched to a gene: 10. The data were obtained in a study of blood T cell repertoires in COVID-19. Study overall: Specimens from acute and convalescent COVID-19 originated in the United States, Italy and Spain. In each case, the material was cDNA or gDNA derived from T cells, B-cell-depleted T cells, or PBMCs.

Original methodology: Scientists estimated how many nucleated cells there were by amplifying reference gene primers. Profiled with immunoSEQ multiplex PCR; TCRdb holds only in-frame clones, not every one. V, J and clone size are those of that table, while D and trimming were read from the DNA. Of over 20,000 clones in the sample, about 89% were seen once. The chain carries TRBV5-4 and TRBJ2-7; 9 positions agree with TRBD2. The sequence was obtained from a man aged 65 to 85 with active COVID-19. The sample was peripheral blood. CDR3 coding DNA: TGTGCCAGCAGCTTGGGTCGGCTAGCGGGACGAGGCGAGCAGTACTTC. As protein: CASSLGRLAGRGEQYF.